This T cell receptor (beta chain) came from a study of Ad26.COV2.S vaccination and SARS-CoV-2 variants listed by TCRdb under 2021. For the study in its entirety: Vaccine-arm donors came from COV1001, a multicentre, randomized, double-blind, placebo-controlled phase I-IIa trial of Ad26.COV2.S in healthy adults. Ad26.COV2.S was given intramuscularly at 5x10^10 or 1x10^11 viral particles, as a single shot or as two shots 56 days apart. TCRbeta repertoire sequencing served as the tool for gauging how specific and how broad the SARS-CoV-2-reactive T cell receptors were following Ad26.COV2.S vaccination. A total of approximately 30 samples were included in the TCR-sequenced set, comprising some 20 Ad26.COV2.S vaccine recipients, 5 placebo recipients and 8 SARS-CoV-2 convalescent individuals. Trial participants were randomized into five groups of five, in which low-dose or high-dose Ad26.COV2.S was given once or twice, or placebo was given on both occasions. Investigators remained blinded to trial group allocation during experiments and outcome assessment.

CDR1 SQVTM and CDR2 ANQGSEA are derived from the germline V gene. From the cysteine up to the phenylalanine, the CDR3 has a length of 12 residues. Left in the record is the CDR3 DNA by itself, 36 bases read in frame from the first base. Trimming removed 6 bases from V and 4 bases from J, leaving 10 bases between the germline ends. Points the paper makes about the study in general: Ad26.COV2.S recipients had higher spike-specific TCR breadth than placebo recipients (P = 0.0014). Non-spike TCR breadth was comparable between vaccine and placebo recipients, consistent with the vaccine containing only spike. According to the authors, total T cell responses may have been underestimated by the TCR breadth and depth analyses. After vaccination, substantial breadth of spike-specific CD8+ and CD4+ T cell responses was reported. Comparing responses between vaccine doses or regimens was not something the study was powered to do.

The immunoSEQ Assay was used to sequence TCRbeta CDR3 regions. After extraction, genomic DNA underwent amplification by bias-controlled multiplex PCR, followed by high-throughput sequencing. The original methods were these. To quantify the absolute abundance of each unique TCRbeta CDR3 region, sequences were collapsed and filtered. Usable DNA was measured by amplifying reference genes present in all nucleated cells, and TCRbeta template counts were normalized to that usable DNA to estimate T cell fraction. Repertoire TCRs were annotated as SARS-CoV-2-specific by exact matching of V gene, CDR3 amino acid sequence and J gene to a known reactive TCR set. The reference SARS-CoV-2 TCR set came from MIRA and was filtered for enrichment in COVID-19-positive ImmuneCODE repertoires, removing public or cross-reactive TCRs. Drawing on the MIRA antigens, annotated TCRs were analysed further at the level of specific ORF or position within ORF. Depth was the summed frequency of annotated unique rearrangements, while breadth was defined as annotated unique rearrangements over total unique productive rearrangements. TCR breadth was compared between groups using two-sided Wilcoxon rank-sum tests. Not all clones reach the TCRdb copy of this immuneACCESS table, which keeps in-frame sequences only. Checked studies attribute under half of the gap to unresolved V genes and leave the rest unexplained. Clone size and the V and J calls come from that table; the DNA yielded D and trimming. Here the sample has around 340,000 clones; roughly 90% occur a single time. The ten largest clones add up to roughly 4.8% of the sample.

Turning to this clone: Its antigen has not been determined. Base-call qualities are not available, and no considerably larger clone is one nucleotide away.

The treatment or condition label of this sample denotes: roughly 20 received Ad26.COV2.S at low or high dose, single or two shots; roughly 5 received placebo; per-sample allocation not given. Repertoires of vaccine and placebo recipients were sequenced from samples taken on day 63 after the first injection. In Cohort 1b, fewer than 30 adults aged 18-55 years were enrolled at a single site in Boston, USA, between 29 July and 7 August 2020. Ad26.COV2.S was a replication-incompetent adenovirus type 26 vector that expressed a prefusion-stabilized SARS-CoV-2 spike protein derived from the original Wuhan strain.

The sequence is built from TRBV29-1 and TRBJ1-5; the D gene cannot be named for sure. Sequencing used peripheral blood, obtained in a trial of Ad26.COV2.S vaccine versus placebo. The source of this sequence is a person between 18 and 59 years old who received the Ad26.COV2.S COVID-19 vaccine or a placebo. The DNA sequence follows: TGCAGCGTGGCAAGAGAGAATCAGCCCCAGCATTTT. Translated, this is CSVARENQPQHF.